This T cell receptor (beta chain) emerged from a study of blood T cell repertoires in COVID-19 (dated by TCRdb to 2018 to 2021). With regard to the full study: Samples covering the acute and convalescent phases of COVID-19 were provided by collaborators in the United States, Italy and Spain. The material from the prospective study consisted of cDNA or gDNA derived from T cells, B-cell-depleted T cells, or PBMCs. Subjects who had been exposed to COVID-19, were actively infected with it, or had recovered from it provided the deeply sampled blood TCRbeta repertoires that made up the dataset. The samples were drawn from the first 160 participants of the ongoing ImmuneRACE study and from under 1,500 subjects provided by 6 global collaborators. A de-identified subject ID, COVID-19 status, age in years and sex were almost always included in the sample metadata. The repertoires were released in a freely available public database meant as a resource for research on the immune response to SARS-CoV-2. HLA class I and class II types, where available, came from metadata supplied by the sample provider rather than from assay-based typing.

What the authors observed across the whole study: The amount of clinical and demographic metadata varied by source and participant and was provided uncurated.

With respect to this clone: What antigen it recognizes has not been identified. No much larger clonotype is one base removed from it; base qualities were not supplied.

Whole blood was collected in K2EDTA tubes by collaborating institutions according to the institutions' own protocols. For TCRbeta analysis, collaborators shipped samples as frozen whole blood, isolated PBMCs, or DNA extracted from either of those sample types. The immunoSEQ Assay, a bias-controlled multiplex PCR, was used to amplify TCRbeta CDR3 regions from genomic DNA. In the paper's pipeline: Within the assay, amplification of reference gene primers was used to estimate how many nucleated cells each sample contained. Sequence reads were collapsed and filtered to measure the absolute abundance of every unique TCRbeta CDR3 rearrangement. For each sample, productive Simpson clonality was calculated as the square root of Simpson's diversity index over productive rearrangements. TCRdb took over this immuneACCESS table, retaining in-frame rearrangements with V and J assigned. Such tables are incomplete; in checked studies, under half of the missing clones stem from an unresolved V gene, and the remainder is unexplained. V, J and clone size are taken as reported in that table, and D and trimming were inferred from the DNA itself. The sample table shows over 200,000 clones, and 88% are seen once. The leading ten clones occupy roughly 0.8% of the sample.

Based on the germline V gene, the CDR1 and CDR2 sequences are SGHNT and YENEEA. V sheds 1 base and J sheds 0 bases, leaving 15 bases between their ends. CDR3 length: 17 amino acids, cysteine to phenylalanine. Of the read, only the CDR3 DNA is kept; its 51 bases are in frame from base 1. This chain joins TRBV11-3 to TRBJ1-1; tentative D gene TRBD1, with 5 bases matching. The sequence derives from a woman aged 25 to 45 with acute or convalescent COVID-19. Sequenced input: peripheral blood. The CDR3 reads as follows: CASSLGWGESMNTEAFF. The DNA reads as follows: TGTGCCAGCAGCTTAGGCTGGGGCGAGTCCATGAACACTGAAGCTTTCTTT.